Listed below are T cell receptor delta chains from one sample, sequenced in a study of gamma-delta T cells after stem cell transplantation. TCRdb processed the RT-PCR reads again with the CATT caller. Here the sample spans approximately 2,500 delta-chain clones, 3% being singletons. The sample was gamma-delta T cells. These receptors all stem from a human donor. It is not recorded whose cells these are; they may come from a transplant donor. The CDR3 runs from the conserved cysteine through the conserved F or W. Part of the rows lack a size; the others show once, few, many or a class for expanded clones.

TRDJ3 | TRDV2 | few | CACDTVPGGYGDTRQMFF
TRDJ1 | TRDV2 | medium-sized | CACDIWGTHTDKLIF
TRDJ1 | TRDV2 | medium-sized | CACDTIVKTEQGGYTDKLIF
TRDJ1 | TRDV2 | - | CACDTLLGDTDTDKLIF
TRDJ1 | TRDV2 | - | CACDAVLGDTPDKLIF
TRDJ1 | TRDV2 | few | CACDTIPTLGDTPDKLIF
TRDJ1 | TRDV2 | - | CACDSILPAGLGEPTTDKLIF
TRDJ1 | TRDV2 | medium-sized | CACDSVLGADYTDKLIF
TRDJ1 | TRDV2 | - | CACDTVGRPPVWGKSGETGSPDKLIF
TRDJ3 | TRDV2 | medium-sized | CACDTAAGGIPSWDTRQMFF
TRDJ3 | TRDV2 | medium-sized | CACDQGPGVSSWDTRQMFF
TRDJ1 | TRDV2 | few | CACDTVSGSGGSYTDKLIF
TRDJ3 | TRDV2 | many | CACDVLQDTNWDTRQMFF
TRDJ1 | TRDV2 | - | CACDTEFAGGTEYTDKLIF
TRDJ1 | TRDV2 | few | CACDIWGIPTDKLIF
TRDJ1 | TRDV2 | - | CACDTLLGDTRNTDKLIF
TRDJ1 | TRDV2 | few | CACDLLGDLRTDKLIF
TRDJ3 | TRDV2 | - | CACDGIRLGDTDTRQMFF
TRDJ1 | TRDV1 | - | CALGNPRLPVLGGTVYTDKLIF
TRDJ1 | TRDV2 | few | CACDVVGPEGDKLIF
TRDJ1 | TRDV1 | large | CALGELVSYDWGIIIPWGATDKLIF
TRDJ1 | TRDV2 | - | CACDLLGDTELIF
TRDJ2 | TRDV3 | many | CAFIPHGRMIPHALTAQLFF
TRDJ3 | TRDV2 | - | CACDTIPLGDTLSWDTRQMFF
TRDJ1 | TRDV2 | large | CACDTLSTAGGTEYTDKLIF
TRDJ1 | TRDV2 | few | CACDTEFAGGYAPHLTDKLIF
TRDJ3 | TRDV2 | - | CACDAVLLGGLPDSWDTRQMFF
TRDJ1 | TRDV1 | medium-sized | CALGEPTPRIFYVLGDNRDTDKLIF
TRDJ1 | TRDV2 | medium-sized | CACDTLGDHTDKLIF
TRDJ1 | TRDV2 | medium-sized | CACDPLAGGHTDKLIF
TRDJ1 | TRDV2 | medium-sized | CACDTVLVLGDIKRGESTDKLIF
TRDJ1 | TRDV1 | - | CALGDPVPPSSYPLVLGDSTDKLIF
TRDJ1 | TRDV2 | few | CACGTVGDTRYTDKLIF
TRDJ3 | TRDV2 | medium-sized | CACDRTGVSWDTRQMFF
TRDJ1 | TRDV2 | medium-sized | CACDRLGDTRIGLDKLIF
TRDJ1 | TRDV2 | medium-sized | CACDTVLDTDKLIF
TRDJ1 | TRDV2 | medium-sized | CACDTLRGIRNDKLIF
TRDJ1 | TRDV2 | - | CACDEVGDAVTTHTDKLIF
TRDJ1 | TRDV2 | few | CACDAVLGDTDTDKPIF
TRDJ1 | TRDV2 | medium-sized | CACDSLVLGDSTDKLIF
TRDJ1 | TRDV1 | medium-sized | CALGEPSQVPYWGIYTDKLIF
TRDJ1 | TRDV2 | hyperexpanded | CACDTVSGSGGYIDKLIF
TRDJ1 | TRDV2 | few | CACDTVSESGGYTDKLIF
TRDJ1 | TRDV2 | few | CACDELWGIQNKLIF
TRDJ1 | TRDV1 | few | CALGELNVLVYRDWGTNTDKLIF
TRDJ1 | TRDV2 | few | CACDRVGDPRELIF
TRDJ1 | TRDV2 | few | CACDTLVVGDTLRSITDKLIF
TRDJ3 | TRDV2 | - | CACDTASPAKSSWDTRQMFF
TRDJ1 | TRDV3 | - | CASRRPPPRRYADKLIF
TRDJ1 | TRDV2 | large | CACDTVGGDTDKLIF